What follows are 13 T cell receptor beta chains derived from one specimen sequenced in a study of regulatory T cells in long-lasting Graves disease. Combining iRepertoire HTBI primers with Arm-PCR of CDR3 regions, the authors built TCR beta libraries. TCRdb processed the multiplex PCR reads anew with MiXCR; each CDR3 protein has one entry. The data show over 350,000 distinct CDR3 sequences, 12% to 15% seen once. Time point of the sample: newly diagnosed GD, antithyroid drugs for less than 3 months. RNA extracted from PBMCs served as the sequencing template. This same sample was also taken into another study, of T cells in Graves' hyperthyroidism and ophthalmopathy.

The sample in question was peripheral blood mononuclear cells (PBMCs), obtained at new diagnosis, from a patient treated with antithyroid drugs. These receptors all stem from a woman between 50 and 59 years old with Graves disease.

This clonotype was seen ten or more times. As DNA, the CDR3 is TGTGCCAGCTCACCCCCACCGGACAGGGGGCGATACGAGCAGTACTTC. As protein: CASSPPPDRGRYEQYF. The genes are TRBV18 and TRBJ2-7; TRBD1 agrees at 11 bases. After removal of 3 bases from V and 4 bases from J, the junction contained 8 bases not matched to a gene. Germline lookup yields CDR1 KGHSH and CDR2 LQKENI. The CDR3 loop spans 16 amino acids. The variable domain in full, with the rest retrieved from reference TRBV18 and TRBJ2-7, is NAGVMQNPRHLVRRRGQEARLRCSPMKGHSHVYWYRQLPEEGLKFMVYLQKENIIDESGMPKERFSAEFPKEGPSILRIQQVVRGDSAAYFCASSPPPDRGRYEQYFGPGTRLTVT.

On this clonotype: This likely traces to a read error, being one base from a far larger clone. The genes are TRBV7-2 and TRBJ2-1; a possible D gene is TRBD1 (5 bases). Germline V gives CDR1 SGHTA, CDR2 FQGNSA. The CDR3 runs 13 residues. The V gene lost 0 bases and the J gene lost 10 bases, with 10 bases spanning the gap. CDR3 loop: CASSLAWGYEQFF. The CDR3 region has the DNA TGTGCCAGCAGCTTAGCATGGGGCTACGAGCAGTTCTTC.

At least ten counts were recorded for this clonotype. The chain is built from TRBV12-3 or TRBV12-4 and TRBJ2-7; no clear D gene. The CDR3 is 13 amino acids. Trimming cost V 8 bases and J 2 bases, with 13 bases left between them. The CDR3 nucleotides read TGTGCCAGCGGCAACTTCCGCACCTACGAGCAGTACTTC. Translated: CASGNFRTYEQYF.

This clonotype was detected many times. The chain employs TRBV30 and TRBJ2-7, with 13 bases aligning to TRBD2. V lost 3 bases to trimming and J lost 5 bases; unmatched junction nucleotides: 10. This CDR3 comprises 16 residues. Germline V gives CDR1 GTSNPN, CDR2 SVGIG (reference sequence). The CDR3: CAWRGGPGLAGNEQYF. Here the CDR3 DNA reads TGTGCCTGGAGAGGCGGACCGGGACTAGCGGGAAACGAGCAGTACTTC.

The V gene is TRBV20-1, the J gene TRBJ2-1, with 8 nucleotides matching TRBD2. J gave up 5 bases and V 3 bases, and 3 bases lay outside the gene matches. The CDR3 runs 13 residues. Per the germline V gene, CDR1 is DFQATT and CDR2 is SNEGSKA (reference sequence). The CDR3 sequence: CSASGRANNEQFF. The CDR3 region has the DNA TGCAGTGCTAGCGGGAGGGCCAACAATGAGCAGTTCTTC.

This clonotype was observed at least ten times. This chain connects TRBV10-1 to TRBJ2-4; D perhaps matches TRBD2 (6 bases). Germline loops: CDR1 WNHNN, CDR2 SYGVQD (reference sequence). V lost 6 bases to trimming and J lost 6 bases, with 12 bases between them. This CDR3 contains 13 residues. CDR3 region: CASSPGDSNIQYF. CDR3 DNA sequence: TGCGCCAGCAGCCCGGGGGATTCAAACATTCAGTACTTC.

The sample holds many counts of this clonotype. The junction departs from germline at one end; a sequencing error may be responsible. J is TRBJ2-1 and V is TRBV7-7, with TRBD2 matching 9 bases. Germline V lookup: CDR1 SSHAT, CDR2 FNYEAQ (reference sequence). CDR3 size: 15 residues. CDR3 coding DNA: TGTGCTAGCAGCATAACGCCGGGACTAGCCGATGAGCAGTTCTTC. Protein product: CASSITPGLADEQFF.

The rearrangement joins TRBV2 to TRBJ2-1, with 9 bases identical to TRBD2. The CDR3 is made up of 14 amino acids. The junction had 3 bases not matched to a gene; V was cut back by 7 bases and J by 2 bases. CDR1 and CDR2 from the germline V gene are SNHLY and FYNNEI. The CDR3 region has the DNA TGTGCCAGCAACAGCGGGAGGACCTACAATGAGCAGTTCTTC. It specifies CASNSGRTYNEQFF. Together with reference TRBV2 and TRBJ2-1, the CDR3 gives the full variable domain: EPEVTQTPSHQVTQMGQEVILRCVPISNHLYFYWYRQILGQKVEFLVSFYNNEISEKSEIFDDQFSVERPDGSNFTLKIRSTKLEDSAMYFCASNSGRTYNEQFFGPGTRLTVL.

This clonotype was detected many times. The V call is TRBV10-3, the J call TRBJ2-2; D is undetermined. Germline loops: CDR1 ENHRY, CDR2 SYGVKD. The CDR3 length is 12 residues. V lost 7 bases and J lost 1, with 4 bases in between. The CDR3 bases are TGTGCCATCAAAGGGAACACCGGGGAGCTGTTTTTT. The encoded protein is CAIKGNTGELFF.

At least ten counts were recorded for this clonotype. The chain employs TRBV3-1 and TRBJ1-2, with D uncertain. Germline V lookup: CDR1 LGHDT, CDR2 YNNKEL (reference sequence). The CDR3 covers 14 residues. V lost 4 bases to trimming and J lost 8 bases, with 17 bases between them. The CDR3 DNA reads TGTGCCAGCAGCCCACACCTGAACTACCGGGGCTACACCTTC. Encoded protein: CASSPHLNYRGYTF.

This clonotype came up a few times. The chain uses TRBV28 and TRBJ2-7; no definite D call. The CDR3 covers 15 residues. Trimming removed 8 bases from V and 4 bases from J, with 21 bases in between. The germline CDR1 and CDR2 sequences are MDHEN and SYDVKM. CDR3: CASDSQRSASYEQYF. CDR3 nucleotide sequence: TGTGCCAGCGACTCCCAACGGAGTGCAAGTTACGAGCAGTACTTC.

This clonotype was observed at least ten times. The chain uses TRBV20-1 and TRBJ2-7; a possible D gene is TRBD2 (6 bases). V lost 7 bases, J lost 4 bases, and 14 bases lay in between. The germline V gene has CDR1 DFQATT and CDR2 SNEGSKA (reference sequence). The CDR3 loop spans 12 amino acids. CDR3 nucleotide sequence: TGCAGTGGGGGGGACGGGGCATACGAGCAGTACTTC. Its protein is CSGGDGAYEQYF.

In this sample, this clonotype turned up a few times. The genes are TRBV5-1 and TRBJ2-7, with a possible D match to TRBD1 (5 bases). CDR3 length equals 14 residues. Trimming pared 5 bases from V and 3 bases from J, leaving 15 bases between. Germline V gene lookup returns CDR1 SGHRS and CDR2 YFSETQ. DNA for the CDR3: TGCGCCAGCAGTTTGATAGGGGTAGGCTACGAGCAGTACTTC. Amino acid sequence: CASSLIGVGYEQYF.